The 20 T cell receptor beta chains presented below share a single source sample, sequenced in a study of blood T cell repertoires in COVID-19. TCRdb keeps only in-frame clones here, not all; method: immunoSEQ multiplex PCR. In the table there are a few hundred thousand clones, over 80% of which are singletons. Sequenced input: PBMCs or T cells enriched from blood (not recorded which). Receptor source: a man aged 30 to 39 who had recovered from COVID-19.

The chain uses TRBV9 and TRBJ2-1; D is uncertain. Trimming left V 4 bases short and J 4 bases short, with 6 bases between. In germline, CDR1 is SGDLS, CDR2 YYNGEE. This CDR3 has 12 residues. CDR3 nucleotides: TGTGCCAGCAGCCCCTCTTACAATGAGCAGTTCTTC. As protein: CASSPSYNEQFF. Together with reference TRBV9 and TRBJ2-1, the CDR3 gives the full variable domain: DSGVTQTPKHLITATGQRVTLRCSPRSGDLSVYWYQQSLDQGLQFLIQYYNGEERAKGNILERFSAQQFPDLHSELNLSSLELGDSALYFCASSPSYNEQFFGPGTRLTVL.

The CDR3 bases are TGTGCCAGCAGTTTCCGGACTAGCGGGGGGGCTGGGCCCGAGTACTTC. Residues: CASSFRTSGGAGPEYF. This rearrangement joins TRBV28 to TRBJ2-7; 15 bases fit TRBD2. The CDR3 contains 16 residues. The V segment lost 3 bases and the J segment 11 bases; nucleotides outside the gene matches: 11. Germline CDR1 and CDR2: MDHEN and SYDVKM. The whole variable domain, remainder taken from reference TRBV28 and TRBJ2-7, is DVKVTQSSRYLVKRTGEKVFLECVQDMDHENMFWYRQDPGLGLRLIYFSYDVKMKEKGDIPEGYSVSREKKERFSLILESASTNQTSMYLCASSFRTSGGAGPEYFGPGTRLTVT.

This chain links TRBV7-9 with TRBJ2-1, with 9 bases aligning to TRBD1. The junction had 3 bases not matched to a gene; V was cut back by 3 bases and J by 0 bases. Germline V gene sequence: CDR1 SEHNR, CDR2 FQNEAQ (reference sequence). CDR3 length equals 16 residues. This CDR3 reads CASSFSDRGSYNEQFF. CDR3 coding DNA: TGTGCCAGCAGCTTCTCGGACAGGGGCTCCTACAATGAGCAGTTCTTC.

This sequence joins TRBV4-2 and TRBJ1-2, with no clear D. Germline V gives CDR1 LGHNA, CDR2 YNFKEQ. Trimming stripped 4 bases from V and 7 bases from J, with 10 bases between. CDR3 length: 12 residues. In DNA form, the CDR3 reads TGTGCCAGCAGCCTCGACACTGGTGGCTACACCTTC. It translates to CASSLDTGGYTF.

The rearrangement joins TRBV28 to TRBJ2-1; 11 nucleotides agree with TRBD2. V lost 6 bases and J lost 7; bases outside the gene matches: 17. Germline V lookup: CDR1 MDHEN, CDR2 SYDVKM. The CDR3 totals 18 residues. The CDR3 reads CASRLLLIAGGHENEQFF. In nucleotides, the CDR3 is TGTGCCAGCAGACTCCTTCTGATAGCGGGGGGGCATGAGAATGAGCAGTTCTTC.

The chain recombines TRBV5-1 with TRBJ1-3; 11 bases map to TRBD1. Germline V lookup: CDR1 SGHRS, CDR2 YFSETQ. The CDR3 runs 16 residues. V gave up 4 bases and J gave up 4 bases; unmatched junction bases: 7. The CDR3 region is CASSTDRGRPGNTIYF. CDR3 bases: TGCGCCAGCAGCACGGACAGGGGGCGGCCCGGAAACACCATATATTTT.

This clone was observed a few times. Since a much larger clone is just one base distant, this may be a read error. The CDR3 bases are TGTGCCAGCAGTGACAGCGGGGGGGCCGCAGATACGCAGTATTTT. Residues: CASSDSGGAADTQYF. The V gene is TRBV6-4, the J gene TRBJ2-3; 10 bases fit TRBD2. Trimming at V came to 2 bases and at J to 4 bases, leaving 3 bases not matched to a gene. This CDR3 comprises 15 residues. The germline V gene encodes CDR1 MRHNA and CDR2 SNTAGT.

V is TRBV19 and J is TRBJ1-2; 8 nucleotides agree with TRBD1. Trimming cost V 7 bases and J 3 bases; bases outside gene matches: 10. Germline V gene data show CDR1 as LNHDA and CDR2 as SQIVND (reference sequence). The CDR3 covers 15 residues. The CDR3 DNA reads as TGTGCCAGTAACCTGGACAGGGACTGGGACTATGGCTACACCTTC. Translating it yields CASNLDRDWDYGYTF.

The chain couples TRBV30 to TRBJ1-6, with a weak D call TRBD1 (5 bases). The CDR3 has 14 residues. V was clipped by 0 bases and J by 9 bases, with 12 bases between them. Germline CDR1 GTSNPN, CDR2 SVGIG (reference sequence). CDR3 region: CAWSVSQGGSPLHF. CDR3 bases: TGTGCCTGGAGTGTAAGTCAGGGTGGTTCACCCCTCCACTTT.

The chain is built from TRBV14 and TRBJ1-2; D may be TRBD1 (6 bases). V shed 1 base and J shed 4 bases, with 7 bases lying between them. CDR3 length: 13 residues. In germline, CDR1 is SGHDN, CDR2 FVKESK. Written as DNA, the CDR3 is TGTGCCAGCAGCCAAGGACAGGCCTATGGCTACACCTTC. Amino acids: CASSQGQAYGYTF.

V and J are TRBV5-1 and TRBJ2-5; 7 bases fit TRBD1. This CDR3 is built from 14 residues. The J segment lost 5 bases and the V segment lost 4 bases, leaving 8 bases of the junction unmatched. From germline, CDR1 is SGHRS and CDR2 YFSETQ. CDR3 in amino acids: CASSPGQVFETQYF. CDR3 DNA sequence: TGCGCCAGCAGCCCCGGACAGGTTTTTGAGACCCAGTACTTC.

The V gene is TRBV18, the J gene TRBJ1-4; D not resolved. The CDR3 loop spans 14 amino acids. Trimming left V 6 bases short and J 4 bases short, with 12 bases between. From germline, CDR1 is KGHSH and CDR2 LQKENI. The CDR3 here is CASSVTGNNEKLFF. CDR3 in DNA: TGTGCCAGCTCCGTGACGGGGAATAATGAAAAACTGTTTTTT.

The J gene is TRBJ2-6, the V gene TRBV5-1; D is unclear. This CDR3 region has 15 residues. Deletions cut 3 bases from V and 2 bases from J, with 9 bases between. Germline V CDR1 and CDR2: SGHRS, YFSETQ. The CDR3 nucleotides are TGCGCCAGCAGCTATCGTCGCGCTGGGGCCAACGTCCTGACTTTC. It translates to CASSYRRAGANVLTF.

The chain links TRBV7-2 to TRBJ1-5; tentatively, D is TRBD1 (5 bases). Trimming left V 1 base short and J 2 bases short, with 9 bases between. The CDR3 consists of 15 residues. Germline loops: CDR1 SGHTA, CDR2 FQGNSA. CDR3 in amino acids: CASSLGEGRNQPQHF. The CDR3 DNA reads as TGTGCCAGCAGCTTAGGGGAGGGGCGCAATCAGCCCCAGCATTTT.

The CDR3 region is CASSRTANSGDTEAFF. The CDR3 DNA is TGCGCCAGCAGCAGGACAGCTAACTCTGGGGACACTGAAGCTTTCTTT. J is TRBJ1-1 and V is TRBV5-1; a possible D gene is TRBD1 (6 bases). From germline, CDR1 is SGHRS and CDR2 YFSETQ. V lost 4 bases to trimming and J lost 3 bases, with 19 bases between them. This CDR3 spans 16 amino acids.

The chain uses TRBV2 and TRBJ1-1, with a tentative D call TRBD1 (6 bases). Per the germline V gene, CDR1 is SNHLY and CDR2 is FYNNEI. V was pared by 6 bases and J by 1 base, with 12 bases between. The CDR3 totals 14 residues. The DNA for the CDR3 is TGTGCCAGCAGCCGTGAAGGGGGGAACACTGAAGCTTTCTTT. It yields the protein CASSREGGNTEAFF.

This sequence joins TRBV19 and TRBJ1-5; 7 bases agree with TRBD1. Germline CDR1 LNHDA, CDR2 SQIVND (reference sequence). With 1 base clipped from V and 1 base from J, the junction kept 13 bases outside the gene matches. This CDR3 is built from 19 residues. The CDR3 nucleotides read TGTGCCAGTAGTATAGCCCCCCAGGGGGTCTTGGTGAGCAATCAGCCCCAGCATTTT. This encodes CASSIAPQGVLVSNQPQHF.

This clone was seen once. The V call is TRBV13, the J call TRBJ2-2; 9 nucleotides match TRBD1. The CDR3 runs 14 residues. Trimming at V came to 5 bases and at J to 4 bases, leaving 2 bases not matched to a gene. Germline CDR1 reads PRHDT; CDR2 reads FYEKMQ (reference sequence). In DNA, the CDR3 is TGTGCCAGCAGCCCGGGACAGGGCACCGGGGAGCTGTTTTTT. Translating it yields CASSPGQGTGELFF.

V is TRBV6-5 and J is TRBJ2-2; 7 nucleotides match TRBD2. The J segment lost 6 bases and the V segment lost 5 bases, leaving 6 bases of the junction unmatched. The V gene's germline CDR1 is MNHEY and CDR2 SVGAGI. The CDR3 has 14 residues. CDR3 sequence (DNA): TGTGCCAGCAGTAGGGACTACCTATCCGGGGAGCTGTTTTTT. Translating gives CASSRDYLSGELFF.

The chain uses TRBV24-1 and TRBJ2-3; possible D gene TRBD1, 6 bases. CDR1 KGHDR and CDR2 SFDVKD come from the germline V gene. The CDR3 is 15 residues long. Trimming took off 3 bases at V and 5 bases at J, with 14 bases between the two ends. The CDR3 nucleotides read TGTGCCACCAGTGATAAATTAGGGACACAAGATACGCAGTATTTT. This codes for CATSDKLGTQDTQYF.